Each of the 28 T cell receptor beta chains below was sequenced from the same sample in a study of shared clonotypes between healthy human individuals. CD8 cells classed as naive were CD45RO-negative and positively selected for CCR7, excluding terminally differentiated effector memory CD45RA+ cells. Produced via immunoSEQ multiplex PCR; TCRdb's table is partial and in-frame only. The table records around 2.1 million clones, about 93% of them present only once. The specimen was naive CD8+ T cells from PBMCs. The receptors shown here come from a man younger than 30 in good health. Some clones in this sample may be carry-over from other donors' samples.

This clone was detected only once. The V and J genes are TRBV5-6 and TRBJ2-1, with unresolved D. Trimming took 2 bases from V and 6 from J, leaving 6 bases between them. The germline V gene encodes CDR1 SGHDT and CDR2 YYEEEE. The CDR3 is 12 residues long. CDR3 region: CASSLLPNEQFF. In DNA, the CDR3 is TGTGCCAGCAGCTTACTCCCCAATGAGCAGTTCTTC.

This chain connects TRBV7-9 to TRBJ2-2; 10 positions match TRBD1. J was trimmed by 7 bases and V by 5 bases; bases with no gene match: 7. This CDR3 has 15 residues. Per the germline V gene, CDR1 is SEHNR and CDR2 is FQNEAQ (reference sequence). CDR3 sequence: CASSPGTGANGELFF. The CDR3 DNA reads as TGTGCCAGCAGCCCGGGGACAGGGGCAAACGGGGAGCTGTTTTTT.

The V and J genes are TRBV11-2 and TRBJ2-5, with 8 bases aligning to TRBD2. J was trimmed by 3 bases and V by 4 bases; bases with no gene match: 7. CDR3 length: 15 amino acids. Germline V lookup: CDR1 SGHAT, CDR2 FQNNGV. The CDR3 protein is CASSWGAGVKETQYF. The CDR3 coding sequence is TGTGCCAGCAGCTGGGGAGCGGGAGTAAAAGAGACCCAGTACTTC.

V usage is TRBV9 and J usage is TRBJ2-2; no definite D call. Trimming removed 3 bases at V and 2 bases at J, with 5 bases between. Germline V gene sequence: CDR1 SGDLS, CDR2 YYNGEE. The CDR3 has 13 amino acids. CDR3 in amino acids: CASSGVNTGELFF. The CDR3 DNA reads as TGTGCCAGCAGCGGCGTTAACACCGGGGAGCTGTTTTTT.

This rearrangement joins TRBV21-1 to TRBJ2-5; the D call in the table, TRBD2, was not verified against the DNA. TRBV21-1 is listed as a pseudogene. The CDR3 sequence is 14 residues long. The CDR3 DNA reads TGTGCCAGCAGCAAAATGAGGCACCAAGAGACCCAGTACTTC. This sequence encodes CASSKMRHQETQYF.

The rearrangement joins TRBV5-6 to TRBJ1-2; TRBD1 matches 7 bases. The CDR3 has 14 residues. Looked up from germline, CDR1 is SGHDT and CDR2 is YYEEEE. V dropped 2 bases and J dropped 8; count of bases not matched to a gene: 9. The CDR3 region is CASSFGTGVGGYTF. The DNA of the CDR3 is TGTGCCAGCAGCTTCGGCACAGGGGTAGGGGGCTACACCTTC.

This chain uses TRBV19 with TRBJ1-1; no clear D. The CDR3 spans 11 residues. CDR1 is LNHDA and CDR2 is SQIVND in the germline V gene (reference sequence). Between the trimmed V and J ends, which lost 5 bases and 11 bases, there was a span of 12 bases. Here the CDR3 DNA reads TGTGCCAGTAGTCACGGGTTTGGCGCTTTCTTT. It yields the protein CASSHGFGAFF.

CDR3 amino acids: CASSPAYSGTSFEQFF. As DNA, the CDR3 is TGTGCCAGCAGCCCCGCTTACTCCGGGACTAGTTTTGAGCAGTTCTTC. The chain carries TRBV7-6 and TRBJ2-1; 8 bases line up with TRBD2. V was pared by 5 bases and J by 9 bases, with 15 bases of the junction left unmatched. The CDR3 is 16 amino acids. Per the germline V gene, CDR1 is SGHVS and CDR2 is FNYEAQ.

On this clone itself: Within the sample, other DNA sequences also encode this same CDR3. The chain joins TRBV28 to TRBJ2-7; TRBD2 might be the D (6 bases). The CDR3 totals 13 residues. The V and J ends lost 2 bases and 2 bases respectively, with 7 bases between them. The V gene's germline CDR1 is MDHEN and CDR2 SYDVKM. CDR3 protein: CASSLGGTYEQYF. CDR3 bases: TGTGCCAGCAGTTTAGGCGGGACCTACGAGCAGTACTTC.

The chain employs TRBV15 and TRBJ1-1; D is ambiguous. Trimming shortened V by 0 bases and J by 7 bases, and 9 bases separated the two germline ends. The CDR3 spans 13 residues. Germline assignment: CDR1 LNHNV and CDR2 YYDKDF (reference sequence). The CDR3 DNA reads TGTGCCACCAGCAGAGATATCGATTTTGAAGCTTTCTTT. Translation gives CATSRDIDFEAFF.

The V gene is TRBV27, the J gene TRBJ2-1; 8 nucleotides agree with TRBD2. The V gene end was trimmed by 3 bases and the J gene end by 4 bases; junction bases not matched to a gene: 11. CDR1 MNHEY and CDR2 SMNVEV come from the germline V gene (reference sequence). The CDR3 has 17 amino acids. The CDR3 region has the DNA TGTGCCAGCAGTTTCCTACTAGCGGAGATGGGTTACAATGAGCAGTTCTTC. Translation: CASSFLLAEMGYNEQFF.

The count of this clone is one. The chain uses TRBV29-1 and TRBJ2-7, with TRBD1 as a possible D gene (5 bases). This CDR3 is 13 amino acids long. Germline assignment: CDR1 SQVTM and CDR2 ANQGSEA. The V end was cut by 7 bases, the J end by 5 bases, with 18 bases between. CDR3 in amino acids: CSAQSDSIHEQYF. The CDR3 bases are TGCAGCGCCCAATCTGACAGTATCCACGAGCAGTACTTC.

This clone was detected only once. The chain employs TRBV7-9 and TRBJ2-1, with 9 bases identical to TRBD2. V gave up 8 bases and J gave up 4 bases; unmatched junction bases: 18. There are 18 residues in the CDR3. Germline lookup yields CDR1 SEHNR and CDR2 FQNEAQ (reference sequence). The CDR3, as DNA: TGTGCCAGCTGCCCCGGGCTAGCGGGATTCCCGGGATACAATGAGCAGTTCTTC. It specifies CASCPGLAGFPGYNEQFF.

The gene calls are TRBV25-1 and TRBJ2-3; 7 bases line up with TRBD2. In germline, CDR1 is MGHDK, CDR2 SYGVNS. This CDR3 comprises 15 residues. V lost 6 bases, J lost 5 bases, and 11 bases stayed unmatched. The CDR3 region is CASRLGLAAGDTQYF. The CDR3, as DNA: TGTGCCAGCAGGTTGGGGCTAGCGGCTGGAGATACGCAGTATTTT.

This clone was observed a single time. The chain employs TRBV10-3 and TRBJ2-2; no clear D. The germline V gene encodes CDR1 ENHRY and CDR2 SYGVKD. V gave up 0 bases and J gave up 10 bases, with 3 bases separating them. This CDR3 has 11 residues. For the CDR3, the DNA is TGTGCCATCAGTGAGTCCGTGGAGCTGTTTTTT. Residues: CAISESVELFF.

The chain employs TRBV5-6 and TRBJ1-4; D ambiguous. Trimming shortened V by 4 bases and J by 5 bases, and 12 bases separated the two germline ends. Germline values: CDR1 SGHDT, CDR2 YYEEEE. CDR3 length: 14 residues. The CDR3 sequence is CASSQVELNEKLFF. The CDR3 coding sequence is TGTGCCAGCAGCCAGGTCGAGTTAAATGAAAAACTGTTTTTT.

The V call is TRBV10-2, the J call TRBJ1-2, with TRBD1 as a possible D gene (5 bases). Germline V gene lookup returns CDR1 WSHSY and CDR2 SAAADI. V was pared by 2 bases and J by 2 bases, with 15 bases between. The CDR3 spans 16 residues. The CDR3 sequence is CASSEPQPWGNYGYTF. Here the CDR3 DNA reads TGCGCCAGCAGTGAGCCCCAACCCTGGGGGAACTATGGCTACACCTTC.

The chain has TRBV30 and TRBJ2-3; D may be TRBD2 (6 bases). Germline V gives CDR1 GTSNPN, CDR2 SVGIG (reference sequence). The germline V and J ends were trimmed by 3 bases and 4 bases, with 20 bases remaining between them. The CDR3 length is 16 residues. CDR3 amino acids: CAWRTGDSYSSDTQYF. CDR3 nucleotide sequence: TGTGCCTGGAGAACGGGAGATAGTTATTCGTCAGATACGCAGTATTTT.

Concerning this clone itself: Other nucleotide sequences from this sample produce the same CDR3. The chain is built from TRBV6-6 and TRBJ2-7; no clear D gene. This CDR3 has 11 residues. Trimming shortened V by 7 bases and J by 3 bases, and 7 bases separated the two germline ends. Germline V gene data show CDR1 as MNHNY and CDR2 as SVGAGI (reference sequence). The CDR3 DNA follows: TGTGCCAGCACTCAAGGCTACGAGCAGTACTTC. It encodes CASTQGYEQYF.

This sequence joins TRBV7-2 and TRBJ2-2; D not resolved. In germline, CDR1 is SGHTA, CDR2 FQGNSA. There are 16 residues in the CDR3. V lost 1 base to trimming and J lost 5 bases, with 14 bases between them. The CDR3: CASSLGDLAWTGELFF. In DNA form, the CDR3 reads TGTGCCAGCAGCTTAGGGGATTTAGCATGGACCGGGGAGCTGTTTTTT.

This chain links TRBV19 with TRBJ2-3, with D possibly being TRBD1 (6 bases). Germline V gene sequence: CDR1 LNHDA, CDR2 SQIVND (reference sequence). This CDR3 is built from 14 residues. The ends were cut back, 6 bases at V and 3 bases at J, with 13 bases in the middle. The CDR3 coding sequence is TGTGCCAGTAGCGGCAGGGGTATGACAGATACGCAGTATTTT. This codes for CASSGRGMTDTQYF.

The chain uses TRBV28 and TRBJ2-5; TRBD1 might be the D (5 bases). Trimming took off 6 bases at V and 1 base at J, with 15 bases between the two ends. Germline loops: CDR1 MDHEN, CDR2 SYDVKM. The CDR3 has 15 amino acids. The CDR3 region has the DNA TGTGCCAGCAGGGGGCGACAGTCGCTCCAAGAGACCCAGTACTTC. Protein sequence: CASRGRQSLQETQYF.

This sequence joins TRBV9 and TRBJ2-2, with TRBD2 matching over 9 bases. The V gene's germline CDR1 is SGDLS and CDR2 YYNGEE. This CDR3 has 15 amino acids. Trimming at V came to 0 bases and at J to 6 bases, leaving 3 bases not matched to a gene. CDR3 DNA: TGTGCCAGCAGCGTAGGGCGGGAGGGCCCCGGGGAGCTGTTTTTT. As protein: CASSVGREGPGELFF.

This clone was recorded once. The gene calls are TRBV12-5 and TRBJ2-2; tentatively, D is TRBD1 (6 bases). Germline CDR1 LGHNT, CDR2 FRNRAP. Trimming stripped 3 bases from V and 1 base from J, with 15 bases between. The CDR3 runs 17 residues. The CDR3 coding sequence is TGTGCTAGTGGTTTTACTCAGGGCAGGGGGAACACCGGGGAGCTGTTTTTT. It codes for CASGFTQGRGNTGELFF.

V is TRBV9 and J is TRBJ1-2, with 7 nucleotides matching TRBD1. Germline CDR1 and CDR2: SGDLS and YYNGEE. V shed 0 bases and J 7 bases; nucleotides not matched to a gene: 6. The CDR3 consists of 14 residues. The CDR3, as DNA: TGTGCCAGCAGCGTAGCACAGGGGACGGCTGGCTACACCTTC. Amino acids: CASSVAQGTAGYTF. The full variable domain, with the rest looked up from reference TRBV9 and TRBJ1-2, is DSGVTQTPKHLITATGQRVTLRCSPRSGDLSVYWYQQSLDQGLQFLIQYYNGEERAKGNILERFSAQQFPDLHSELNLSSLELGDSALYFCASSVAQGTAGYTFGSGTRLTVV.

The V and J genes are TRBV6-5 and TRBJ2-5, with D hard to call. The CDR3 has 12 residues. Trimming took off 8 bases at V and 5 bases at J, with 12 bases between the two ends. CDR1 and CDR2 (germline): MNHEY, SVGAGI. The CDR3 coding sequence is TGTGCCAGCTCCCGCGGCGCCGAGACCCAGTACTTC. Amino acid sequence: CASSRGAETQYF.

The chain combines TRBV27 with TRBJ2-7, with D possibly being TRBD2 (5 bases). The CDR3 has 13 amino acids. From germline, CDR1 is MNHEY and CDR2 SMNVEV (reference sequence). Trimming stripped 6 bases from V and 2 bases from J, with 11 bases between. The CDR3 loop is CASREAEAYEQYF. The CDR3 DNA reads TGTGCCAGCAGGGAAGCGGAGGCCTACGAGCAGTACTTC.

The V and J genes are TRBV11-2 and TRBJ2-1, with 13 bases matching TRBD2. The CDR3 is 15 amino acids. The germline V gene has CDR1 SGHAT and CDR2 FQNNGV. Trimming at V came to 2 bases and at J to 10 bases, leaving 5 bases not matched to a gene. CDR3: CASSLLTSGRREQFF. CDR3 sequence (DNA): TGTGCCAGCAGCTTACTGACTAGCGGGAGGAGGGAGCAGTTCTTC.